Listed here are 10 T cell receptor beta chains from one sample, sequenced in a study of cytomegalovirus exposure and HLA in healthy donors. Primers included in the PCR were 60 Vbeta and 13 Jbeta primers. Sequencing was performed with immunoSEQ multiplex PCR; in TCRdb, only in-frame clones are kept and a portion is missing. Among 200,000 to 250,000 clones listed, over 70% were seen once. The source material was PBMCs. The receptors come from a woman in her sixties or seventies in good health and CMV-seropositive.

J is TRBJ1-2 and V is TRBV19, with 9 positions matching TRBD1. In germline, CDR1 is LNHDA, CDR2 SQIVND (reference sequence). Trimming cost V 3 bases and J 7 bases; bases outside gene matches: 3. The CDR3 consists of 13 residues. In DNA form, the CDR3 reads TGTGCCAGTAGTATGGACAGGGGTGGTGGCTACACCTTC. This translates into CASSMDRGGGYTF.

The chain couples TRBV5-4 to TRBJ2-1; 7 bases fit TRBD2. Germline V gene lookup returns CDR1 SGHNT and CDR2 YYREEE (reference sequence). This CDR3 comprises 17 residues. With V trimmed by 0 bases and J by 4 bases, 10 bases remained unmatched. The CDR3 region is CASSLARGSGRYNEQFF. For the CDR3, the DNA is TGTGCCAGCAGCTTGGCGCGCGGGAGCGGGCGTTACAATGAGCAGTTCTTC.

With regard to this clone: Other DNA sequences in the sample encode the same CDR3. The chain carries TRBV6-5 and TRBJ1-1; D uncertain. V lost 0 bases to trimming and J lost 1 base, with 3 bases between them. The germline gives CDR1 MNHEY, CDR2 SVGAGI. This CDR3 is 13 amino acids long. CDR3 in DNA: TGTGCCAGCAGTTACTCCCGGAACACTGAAGCTTTCTTT. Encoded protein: CASSYSRNTEAFF.

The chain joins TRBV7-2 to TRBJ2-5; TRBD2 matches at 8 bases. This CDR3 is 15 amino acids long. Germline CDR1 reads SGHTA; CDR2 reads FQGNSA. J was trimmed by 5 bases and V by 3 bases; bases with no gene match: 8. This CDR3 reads CASSFQAGEGETQYF. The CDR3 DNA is TGTGCCAGCAGCTTTCAAGCGGGGGAGGGGGAGACCCAGTACTTC.

CDR3 coding DNA: TGTGCCAGCAGCTTGGGGGGGGATAGCAATCAGCCCCAGCATTTT. This codes for CASSLGGDSNQPQHF. The J gene is TRBJ1-5, the V gene TRBV5-8; possibly TRBD1 for D (5 bases). Between the trimmed V and J ends, which lost 0 bases and 0 bases, there was a span of 7 bases. Germline CDR1 reads SGHTS; CDR2 reads YDEGEE. This CDR3 contains 15 residues. The complete variable domain, with remaining parts taken from reference TRBV5-8 and TRBJ1-5, reads EAGVTQSPTHLIKTRGQQATLRCSPISGHTSVYWYQQALGLGLQFLLWYDEGEERNRGNFPPRFSGRQFPNYSSELNVNALELEDSALYLCASSLGGDSNQPQHFGDGTRLSIL.

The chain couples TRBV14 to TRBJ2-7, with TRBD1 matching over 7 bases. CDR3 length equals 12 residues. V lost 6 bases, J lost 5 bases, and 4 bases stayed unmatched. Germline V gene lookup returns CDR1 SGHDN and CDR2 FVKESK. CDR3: CASRETGNEQYF. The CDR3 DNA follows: TGTGCCAGCAGGGAGACAGGGAACGAGCAGTACTTC.

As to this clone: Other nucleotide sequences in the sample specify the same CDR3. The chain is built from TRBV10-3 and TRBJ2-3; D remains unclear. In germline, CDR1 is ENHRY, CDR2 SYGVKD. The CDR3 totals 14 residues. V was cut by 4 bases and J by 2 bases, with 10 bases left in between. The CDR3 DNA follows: TGTGCCATCAGTGGAAGACTGATCACAGATACGCAGTATTTT. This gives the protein CAISGRLITDTQYF.

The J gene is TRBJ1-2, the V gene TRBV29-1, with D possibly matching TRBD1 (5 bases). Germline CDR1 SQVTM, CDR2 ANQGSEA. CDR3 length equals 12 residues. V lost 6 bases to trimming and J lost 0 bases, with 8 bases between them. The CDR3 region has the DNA TGCAGCGTCCAGACAGCTAACTATGGCTACACCTTC. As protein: CSVQTANYGYTF.

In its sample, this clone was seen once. The CDR3 region has the DNA TGTGCCAGCAGCCTAGATTTGGGACAGGGGCGCCCCACTGAAGCTTTCTTT. Protein product: CASSLDLGQGRPTEAFF. The chain has TRBV4-2 and TRBJ1-1; 10 nucleotides align to TRBD1. CDR1 is LGHNA and CDR2 is YNFKEQ in the germline V gene. V trimming: 4 bases; J trimming: 4 bases; junction bases outside the gene matches: 12. CDR3 size: 17 residues.

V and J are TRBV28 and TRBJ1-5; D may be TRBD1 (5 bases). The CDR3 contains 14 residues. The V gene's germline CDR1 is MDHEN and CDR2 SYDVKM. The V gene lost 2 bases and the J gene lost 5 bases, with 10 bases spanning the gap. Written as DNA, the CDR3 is TGTGCCAGCAGTTTACTCCAGGGTGATCAGCCCCAGCATTTT. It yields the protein CASSLLQGDQPQHF. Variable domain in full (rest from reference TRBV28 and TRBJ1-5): DVKVTQSSRYLVKRTGEKVFLECVQDMDHENMFWYRQDPGLGLRLIYFSYDVKMKEKGDIPEGYSVSREKKERFSLILESASTNQTSMYLCASSLLQGDQPQHFGDGTRLSIL.